This TCR beta chain was observed in a study of cytomegalovirus exposure and HLA in healthy donors. Overall study context: Early released data had about 80 million unique TCRs, all coming from HLA-typed donors.

The CDR3 contains 13 residues. Germline V CDR1 and CDR2: SGHVS, FNYEAQ. Losses at the gene ends were 7 bases for V and 7 bases for J; bases not matched to a gene: 6. Use of 60 Vbeta and 13 Jbeta primers characterized the PCR. The data were produced by immunoSEQ multiplex PCR, yet TCRdb's version contains in-frame clones alone and is incomplete. The sample has 150,000 to 200,000 clones; roughly four fifths are singletons. Specimen: PBMCs. The chain links TRBV7-6 to TRBJ2-1; 8 bases fit TRBD2. The receptor was isolated from a man aged 18 to 35 in good health and CMV-seronegative. The CDR3 protein is CASTPGGVNEQFF. For the CDR3, the DNA is TGTGCCAGCACCCCGGGGGGGGTTAATGAGCAGTTCTTC. The whole variable domain, filled in from reference TRBV7-6 and TRBJ2-1, reads GAGVSQSPRYKVTKRGQDVALRCDPISGHVSLYWYRQALGQGPEFLTYFNYEAQQDKSGLPNDRFSAERPEGSISTLTIQRTEQRDSAMYRCASTPGGVNEQFFGPGTRLTVL.